This TCR beta chain was recovered during a study of CD8+ T cells in alopecia areata. Extracted RNA was reverse transcribed, and the resulting cDNA served as sequencing template. Here immunoSEQ multiplex PCR was the method, and the copy in TCRdb shows in-frame clones only, minus some. The data show 140,000 to 150,000 clones, with 45% to 60% seen just once and 15% held by the top ten. The treatment is: oral pan-JAK inhibitor, 5-10 mg twice daily. From alopecia areata patients, lesional scalp punch biopsies and peripheral blood were collected. Germline CDR1 and CDR2: MNHEY and SMNVEV (reference sequence). There are 15 residues in the CDR3. V shed 4 bases and J shed 7 bases, with 19 bases lying between them.

The sample consisted of CD8+ T cells sorted from blood, taken at week 4, from a patient treated with tofacitinib. The chain employs TRBV27 and TRBJ1-2, with a possible D match to TRBD1 (6 bases). The origin of this receptor is a human donor with alopecia areata. The CDR3 nucleotides are TGTGCCAGCAGTTCCCCCGTACAGGGCTCAAGTGGCTACACCTTC. It specifies CASSSPVQGSSGYTF.